This T cell receptor (beta chain) came from a study of shared clonotypes between healthy human individuals. Study-wide context: A few men and a couple of women, aged 18 to 49, were donors.

Germline CDR1 KGHSH, CDR2 LQKENI. Trimming removed 3 bases from V and 2 bases from J; junction bases left unmatched: 11. The CDR3 extends over 17 amino acids. Donors comprised only Caucasian adults living in Nashville, Tennessee. Splitting of CD4+ cells produced CD45RA+ naive and CD45RA-negative memory subsets. Execution of the assay was at deep level. Clones were read by immunoSEQ multiplex PCR, and TCRdb kept only the in-frame ones, dropping some. The sample yields about 2.4 million clones, around nine tenths seen once. This receptor was identified in a man between 18 and 29 years old in good health. The rearrangement joins TRBV18 to TRBJ2-7; 9 nucleotides agree with TRBD2. Sequences were obtained from naive CD4+ T cells sorted from blood. The subset denotes: CD45RA+ positively selected. Here the CDR3 reads CASSPAHRASGTYEQYF. The CDR3 DNA sequence: TGTGCCAGCTCACCGGCACACCGGGCTAGCGGGACCTACGAGCAGTACTTC.